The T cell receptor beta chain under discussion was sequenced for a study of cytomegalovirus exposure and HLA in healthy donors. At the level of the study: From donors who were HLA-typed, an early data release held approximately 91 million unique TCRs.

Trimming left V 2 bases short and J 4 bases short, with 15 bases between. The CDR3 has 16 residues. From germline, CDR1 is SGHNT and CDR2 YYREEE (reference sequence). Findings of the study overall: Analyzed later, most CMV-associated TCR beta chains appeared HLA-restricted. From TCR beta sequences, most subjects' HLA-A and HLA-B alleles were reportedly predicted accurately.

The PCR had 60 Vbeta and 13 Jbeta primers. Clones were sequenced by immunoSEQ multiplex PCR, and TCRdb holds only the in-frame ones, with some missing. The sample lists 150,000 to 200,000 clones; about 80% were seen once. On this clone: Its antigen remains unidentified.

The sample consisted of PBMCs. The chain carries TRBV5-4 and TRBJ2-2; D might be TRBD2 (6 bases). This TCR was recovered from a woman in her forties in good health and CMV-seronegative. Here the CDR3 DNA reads TGTGCCAGCAGCTTTGGGTCTGGGAGGAGCACCGGGGAGCTGTTTTTT. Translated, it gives CASSFGSGRSTGELFF.